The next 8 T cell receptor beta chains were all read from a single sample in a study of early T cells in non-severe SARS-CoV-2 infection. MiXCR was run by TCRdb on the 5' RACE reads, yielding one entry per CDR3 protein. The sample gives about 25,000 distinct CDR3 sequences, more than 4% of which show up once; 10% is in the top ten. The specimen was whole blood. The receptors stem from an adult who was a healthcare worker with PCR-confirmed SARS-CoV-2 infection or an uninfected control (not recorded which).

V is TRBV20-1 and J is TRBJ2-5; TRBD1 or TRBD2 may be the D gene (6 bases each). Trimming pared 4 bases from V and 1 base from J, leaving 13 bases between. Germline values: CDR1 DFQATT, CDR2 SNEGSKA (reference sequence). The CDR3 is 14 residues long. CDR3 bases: TGCAGTGCTACCTCGGGGGCTGCCCAAGAGACCCAGTACTTC. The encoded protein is CSATSGAAQETQYF.

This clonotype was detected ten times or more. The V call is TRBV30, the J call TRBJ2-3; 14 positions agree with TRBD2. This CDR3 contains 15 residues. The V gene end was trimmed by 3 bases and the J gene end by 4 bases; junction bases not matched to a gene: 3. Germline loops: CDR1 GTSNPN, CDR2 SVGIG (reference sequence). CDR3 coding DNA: TGTGCCTGGAGACTGGGACTAGCGGGAGCAGATACGCAGTATTTT. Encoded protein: CAWRLGLAGADTQYF.

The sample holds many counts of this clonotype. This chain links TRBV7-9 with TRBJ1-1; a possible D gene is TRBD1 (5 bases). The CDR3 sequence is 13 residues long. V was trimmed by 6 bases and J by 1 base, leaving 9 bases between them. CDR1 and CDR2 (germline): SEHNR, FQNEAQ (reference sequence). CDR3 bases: TGTGCCAGCAGTCCCCAGGGGAACACTGAAGCTTTCTTT. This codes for CASSPQGNTEAFF.

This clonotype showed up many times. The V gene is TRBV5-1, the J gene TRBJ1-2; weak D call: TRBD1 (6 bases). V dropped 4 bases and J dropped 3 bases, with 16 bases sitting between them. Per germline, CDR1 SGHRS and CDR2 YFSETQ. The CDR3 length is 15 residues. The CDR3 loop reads CASSPRDTGDYGYTF. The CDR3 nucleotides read TGCGCCAGCAGCCCGAGGGACACCGGGGACTATGGCTACACCTTC.

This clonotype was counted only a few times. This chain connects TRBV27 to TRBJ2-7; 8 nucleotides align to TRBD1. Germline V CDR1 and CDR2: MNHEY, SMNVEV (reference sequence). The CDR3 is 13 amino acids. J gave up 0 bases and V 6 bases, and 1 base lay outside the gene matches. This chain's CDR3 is CASRGQVSYEQYF. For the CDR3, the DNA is TGTGCCAGCAGGGGACAGGTCTCCTACGAGCAGTACTTC.

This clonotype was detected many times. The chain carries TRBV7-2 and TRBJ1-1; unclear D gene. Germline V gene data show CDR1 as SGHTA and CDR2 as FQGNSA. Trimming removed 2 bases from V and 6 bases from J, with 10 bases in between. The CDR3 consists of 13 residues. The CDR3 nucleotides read TGTGCCAGCAGCTTATGGGGAACATCTGAAGCTTTCTTT. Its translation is CASSLWGTSEAFF.

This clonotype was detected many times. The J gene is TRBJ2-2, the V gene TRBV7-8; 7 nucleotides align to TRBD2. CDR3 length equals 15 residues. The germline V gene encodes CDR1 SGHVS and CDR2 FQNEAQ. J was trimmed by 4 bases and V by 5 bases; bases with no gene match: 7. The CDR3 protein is CASSHRGGFTGELFF. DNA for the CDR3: TGTGCCAGCAGCCATAGGGGAGGGTTCACCGGGGAGCTGTTTTTT. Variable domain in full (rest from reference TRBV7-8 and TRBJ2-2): GAGVSQSPRYKVAKRGQDVALRCDPISGHVSLFWYQQALGQGPEFLTYFQNEAQLDKSGLPSDRFFAERPEGSVSTLKIQRTQQEDSAVYLCASSHRGGFTGELFFGEGSRLTVL.

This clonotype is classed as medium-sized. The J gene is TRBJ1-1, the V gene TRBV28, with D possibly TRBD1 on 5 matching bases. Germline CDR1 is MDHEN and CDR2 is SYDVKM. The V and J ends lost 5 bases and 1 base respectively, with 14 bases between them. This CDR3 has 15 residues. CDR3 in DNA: TGTGCCAGCAGTCTCCCCGGGGCTTCGAACACTGAAGCTTTCTTT. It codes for CASSLPGASNTEAFF. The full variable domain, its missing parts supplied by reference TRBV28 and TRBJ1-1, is DVKVTQSSRYLVKRTGEKVFLECVQDMDHENMFWYRQDPGLGLRLIYFSYDVKMKEKGDIPEGYSVSREKKERFSLILESASTNQTSMYLCASSLPGASNTEAFFGQGTRLTVV.